The rows below give T cell receptor beta chains drawn from one sample of a study of breast tumors, draining lymph nodes, adjacent tissues. Each CDR3 protein is one row after TCRdb ran MiXCR on the multiplex PCR reads. This sample has 200,000 or so distinct CDR3 sequences; around 33% occur once, and the top ten carry 4.3%. The specimen sequenced was axillary lymph node tissue. Receptors were obtained from a female donor with breast cancer. Some clones in this sample may be carry-over from other donors' samples. Both conserved end residues are part of each CDR3. The order of the fields is D gene, clone size, J gene, V gene, CDR3 DNA, CDR3 protein. A D gene is named only where the DNA matches it firmly. Clone size is stated in some rows and not others, as once, few, many or a class when expanded.

>TRBD1|-|TRBJ2-7|TRBV6-2/TRBV6-3
TGTGCCAGCAGGCACAGGGGGCGCGGTACCTACGAGCAGTACTTC
CASRHRGRGTYEQYF
>TRBD2|-|TRBJ2-7|TRBV7-9
TGTGCCAGCAGCTTTCGGACTAGCGGGAGGACCCTCGAGCAGTACTTC
CASSFRTSGRTLEQYF
>-|many|TRBJ1-2|TRBV7-9
TGTGCCAGCAGCTGGAATGGCCGGGACCCGAGGTTTAATGGCTACACCTTC
CASSWNGRDPRFNGYTF
>-|many|TRBJ2-3|TRBV7-2
TGTGCCAGCAGCTTTCTCACAGATACGCAGTATTTT
CASSFLTDTQYF
>-|-|TRBJ1-6|TRBV7-2
TGTGCCAGCAGCTTAGCGCATAAGGGGTTGGGTTCACCCCTCCACTTT
CASSLAHKGLGSPLHF
>-|-|TRBJ1-3|TRBV4-3
TGCGCCAGCAGCTCCCCCGGCGCCTACTCTGGAAACACCATATATTTT
CASSSPGAYSGNTIYF
>-|many|TRBJ2-7|TRBV5-1
TGCGCCAGCAGCTTCGCTTTTAAGGGAGACGAGCAGTACTTC
CASSFAFKGDEQYF
>-|many|TRBJ2-6|TRBV14
TGTGCCAGCAGCCGGCGACTCACGGGAACTGGGGCCAACGTCCTGACTTTC
CASSRRLTGTGANVLTF
>-|-|TRBJ2-5|TRBV2
TGTGCCAGCAGTGAAGATGGGGGTCAAGTGATCAATCAGCCCCAGTACTTC
CASSEDGGQVINQPQYF
>-|many|TRBJ1-3|TRBV12-3/TRBV12-4
TGTGCCAGCAGTTTTGGAGGGGTCCCCCGAAACACCATATATTTT
CASSFGGVPRNTIYF
>TRBD1|-|TRBJ1-1|TRBV10-2
TGCGCCAGCAGTGAGAAAGGGGGCGGTAGCACTGAAGCTTTCTTT
CASSEKGGGSTEAFF
>TRBD2|many|TRBJ2-5|TRBV20-1
TGCAGTGCTATCCCGGGGGGGAACCAAGAGACCCAGTACTTC
CSAIPGGNQETQYF
>TRBD2|few|TRBJ2-1|TRBV28
TGTGCCAGCGCGGGGGGAGGGCGCTACAATGAGCAGTTCTTC
CASAGGGRYNEQFF
>-|many|TRBJ2-1|TRBV12-3/TRBV12-4
TGTGCCAGCAGTTCACAGGGCTCCTACAATGAGCAGTTCTTC
CASSSQGSYNEQFF
>-|once|TRBJ1-4|TRBV7-8
TGTGCCAGCAGCTTAGGGTCAGCCGGGTTGTTTTTT
CASSLGSAGLFF
>-|few|TRBJ1-1|TRBV27
TGTGCCAGCACCCCAGCTCGAGGCCGGAACACTGAAGCTTTCTTT
CASTPARGRNTEAFF
>-|many|TRBJ1-2|TRBV29-1
TGCAGCGTTTCCACAGACTCAATACTCTATGGCTACACCTTC
CSVSTDSILYGYTF
>TRBD2|many|TRBJ2-5|TRBV20-1
TGCAGTGCCTTTAACCAGCGGGAGGCGCGGGAGACCCAGTACTTC
CSAFNQREARETQYF
>-|-|TRBJ1-1|TRBV7-9
TGTGCCAGCAGCTTAAACAGGGCGAACACTGAAGCTTTCTTT
CASSLNRANTEAFF
>-|many|TRBJ2-7|TRBV6-2/TRBV6-3
TGTGCCAGCATGGTCGGCGGGGCCCACGAGCAGTACTTC
CASMVGGAHEQYF